This record concerns one T cell receptor (beta chain) sequence. There is no known antigen for this receptor. Nothing much larger sits one base from this clone, and base qualities are not available. TCRbeta CDR3 regions were amplified from genomic DNA by means of the immunoSEQ Assay, a bias-controlled multiplex PCR. Per the authors' processing: The number of nucleated cells in each sample was estimated from the amplification of reference gene primers within the assay. To quantify the absolute abundance of each unique TCRbeta CDR3 rearrangement, sequence reads were collapsed and filtered. For each sample, productive Simpson clonality was calculated as the square root of Simpson's diversity index over productive rearrangements. Entries here come from immuneACCESS through TCRdb and include only in-frame sequences with V and J called. Some clones fail to appear in such tables; in the studies checked, an unresolved V gene covers under half of the shortfall, and the cause of the remainder is unknown. The DNA gave D and trimming, while V, J and clone size come from that table. The sample data list more than 250,000 clones, and roughly nine tenths of these were observed just once. Under 7% of the sample is taken by the ten largest.

The data are from a study of blood T cell repertoires in COVID-19 (dated by TCRdb to about 2020). For the study in its entirety: The collaborator samples originated in the United States, Italy and Spain and spanned the acute and convalescent phases of COVID-19. Where HLA class I and class II types were available, the types were taken from metadata supplied by the sample provider, not from assay-based typing. A freely available public database, intended as a resource for researchers studying the immune response to SARS-CoV-2, is where the repertoires were released. The material from the prospective study consisted of cDNA or gDNA derived from T cells, B-cell-depleted T cells, or PBMCs. Nearly every sample came with metadata listing a de-identified subject ID, COVID-19 status, age in years and sex. Subjects who had been exposed to COVID-19, were actively infected with it, or had recovered from it provided the deeply sampled blood TCRbeta repertoires that made up the dataset. Samples came from the ongoing ImmuneRACE study (first 160 participants) plus 1,254 subjects from 6 global collaborators.

Paper-wide results and their limitations: Clinical and demographic metadata were provided uncurated, with the amount varying by source and participant.

Participants in the prospective study were aged about 18 to 90 years, lived in 24 United States geographic areas, and enrolled through a virtual design. Cohort assignment in the prospective study relied on participant-reported clinical history from a screening survey and a study questionnaire. Recovered participants in ImmuneRACE Cohort 3 were defined by two consecutive negative NP/OP PCR tests, clearance by a healthcare professional, or resolution of symptoms. In the prospective study, whole blood, serum and a nasopharyngeal or oropharyngeal swab were collected from each participant by mobile phlebotomists. Over an approximately 2-month period, participants in the prospective study had the option of providing additional blood draws and questionnaires. Before DNA extraction, blood samples from the prospective study were shipped at room temperature or frozen. The sequenced sample consisted of PBMCs or T cells enriched from blood (not recorded which). The sequence derives from a woman between 40 and 50 years old who had recovered from COVID-19.

The DNA sequence is given as TGTGCCAGCTCTGAAATAGCGGGATATTTCAATGAGCAGTTCTTC. Its amino acids are CASSEIAGYFNEQFF. The chain joins TRBV27 to TRBJ2-1; 8 bases in the middle match TRBD2. V and J are trimmed by 8 bases and 6 bases, and the gene matches miss 12 bases of the junction. CDR1 and CDR2, looked up from the germline V gene (reference sequence), are MNHEY and SMNVEV. Including the terminal cysteine and phenylalanine, the CDR3 comprises 15 residues. Only CDR3 DNA is held: 45 bases, read in frame from base 1.